This T cell receptor beta chain was found in a study of CD8+ T cells in alopecia areata. Noted treatment: oral pan-JAK inhibitor, 5-10 mg twice daily. Sorting of PBMCs yielded the CD4+ and CD8+ T cells. Investigators isolated RNA and reverse transcribed it into cDNA to act as the sequencing template. Clones were sequenced by immunoSEQ multiplex PCR, and TCRdb holds only the in-frame ones, with some missing. Of roughly 170,000 clones listed, roughly 53% are singletons. This clone was picked up a small number of times. Germline-derived CDR1 and CDR2 are SQVTM and ANQGSEA. This CDR3 has 13 amino acids. With 6 bases removed from V and 4 bases from J, the gap between germline ends came to 14 bases.

The clonotype comes from a human donor with alopecia areata. Sequenced here: CD8+ T cells sorted from blood, sampled at week 24, from a patient treated with tofacitinib. The V call is TRBV29-1, the J call TRBJ2-3; D is ambiguous. For the CDR3, the DNA is TGCAGCGTAACTAAATCTCTGTCAGATACGCAGTATTTT. It encodes CSVTKSLSDTQYF.